The sequence of this TCR beta chain was determined in a study of cytomegalovirus exposure and HLA in healthy donors. Overall study results and limits: A later examination showed that TCR association rates differed by HLA locus, with DRB1 most and HLA-C fewest.

The CDR3 covers 16 residues. The V and J ends lost 5 bases and 6 bases, in that order; junction bases with no gene match: 9. Germline-derived CDR1 and CDR2 are SGHVS and FNYEAQ. Primers: 60 Vbeta forward and 13 Jbeta reverse. Profiled with immunoSEQ multiplex PCR; TCRdb holds only in-frame clones, not every one. The profile shows 150,000 to 180,000 clones, 65% to 85% of them singletons. Worth noting for this clone: Its specificity is unknown.

The receptor was derived from a woman aged 40 to 55 in good health and CMV-seropositive. V is TRBV7-6 and J is TRBJ2-7; 14 positions match TRBD2. The sequenced sample consisted of PBMCs. CDR3 protein: CASSPRGTSGRTEQYF. CDR3 in DNA: TGTGCCAGCAGCCCCCGGGGGACTAGCGGGAGAACCGAGCAGTACTTC.